These 22 T cell receptor beta chains were all obtained from the same sample, sequenced in a study of shared clonotypes between healthy human individuals. Sequenced by immunoSEQ multiplex PCR; TCRdb stores in-frame clones only, minus some. The data show more than 2 million clones, around 96% seen once. CD45RO-negative CD8 cells positively selected for CCR7 made up the naive population, which excluded terminally differentiated effector memory CD45RA+ cells. The sequenced sample was naive CD8+ T cells sorted from blood. The source is a man aged 18 to 29 in good health.

CDR3 amino acids: CASSFGRAGFSYNEQFF. The CDR3 DNA is TGTGCCAGCAGCTTTGGTAGAGCGGGGTTCTCCTACAATGAGCAGTTCTTC. The chain links TRBV11-2 to TRBJ2-1, with TRBD2 matching 7 bases. The V and J ends lost 3 bases and 0 bases, in that order; junction bases with no gene match: 8. Germline CDR1 and CDR2: SGHAT and FQNNGV. The CDR3 contains 17 residues.

J is TRBJ1-6 and V is TRBV5-6; 12 positions agree with TRBD1. Germline lookup yields CDR1 SGHDT and CDR2 YYEEEE. The CDR3 is 19 residues long. The V gene end was trimmed by 4 bases and the J gene end by 1 base; junction bases not matched to a gene: 9. CDR3 DNA: TGTGCCAGCAGCCCCGGGACAGGGGGCTTAGGGTCCTATAATTCACCCCTCCACTTT. Translated: CASSPGTGGLGSYNSPLHF.

J is TRBJ2-7 and V is TRBV6-5, with D maybe TRBD2 (6 bases). The germline V gene has CDR1 MNHEY and CDR2 SVGAGI. With 2 bases removed from V and 3 bases from J, the gap between germline ends came to 11 bases. The CDR3 has 14 residues. In DNA, the CDR3 is TGTGCCAGCAGTTACGCTAGCGACGGCTACGAGCAGTACTTC. It encodes CASSYASDGYEQYF.

The rearrangement joins TRBV5-6 to TRBJ2-1, with 9 bases lining up with TRBD1. The CDR3 covers 15 residues. V was pared by 0 bases and J by 6 bases, with 4 bases of the junction left unmatched. From germline, CDR1 is SGHDT and CDR2 YYEEEE. CDR3 in amino acids: CASSLDRTGVNEQFF. CDR3 in DNA: TGTGCCAGCAGCTTGGATCGGACAGGGGTCAATGAGCAGTTCTTC.

The CDR3 is CASSPDRAGNYGYTF. The CDR3 DNA follows: TGCGCCAGCAGCCCAGACAGGGCAGGTAACTATGGCTACACCTTC. The chain uses TRBV5-1 and TRBJ1-2; 7 nucleotides match TRBD1. This CDR3 region has 15 residues. V shed 4 bases and J 1 base; nucleotides not matched to a gene: 7. Germline values: CDR1 SGHRS, CDR2 YFSETQ. Together with reference TRBV5-1 and TRBJ1-2, the CDR3 gives the full variable domain: KAGVTQTPRYLIKTRGQQVTLSCSPISGHRSVSWYQQTPGQGLQFLFEYFSETQRNKGNFPGRFSGRQFSNSRSEMNVSTLELGDSALYLCASSPDRAGNYGYTFGSGTRLTVV.

The rearrangement links TRBV6-1 to TRBJ2-3; 12 nucleotides agree with TRBD2. Germline V gene data show CDR1 as MNHNS and CDR2 as SASEGT. The CDR3 contains 18 residues. V dropped 8 bases and J dropped 4; count of bases not matched to a gene: 16. This CDR3 is CASCARARLAGVADTQYF. The CDR3 coding sequence is TGTGCCAGCTGTGCCCGGGCGCGACTAGCGGGAGTGGCAGATACGCAGTATTTT.

A note on this clone: The sample contains more than one DNA sequence encoding this CDR3. The chain recombines TRBV6-5 with TRBJ2-7; D gene uncertain. Trimming took off 5 bases at V and 0 bases at J, with 11 bases between the two ends. CDR3 size: 14 residues. CDR1 and CDR2 (germline): MNHEY, SVGAGI. Written as DNA, the CDR3 is TGTGCCAGCAGTCCGGGCCTCAGCTCCTACGAGCAGTACTTC. It yields the protein CASSPGLSSYEQYF.

The CDR3 loop is CASSSGGGPYEQYF. CDR3 DNA: TGTGCCAGCAGCTCGGGAGGGGGCCCCTACGAGCAGTACTTC. This chain links TRBV9 with TRBJ2-7; tentatively, D is TRBD2 (8 bases). V was clipped by 4 bases and J by 2 bases, with 13 bases between them. CDR1 is SGDLS, CDR2 YYNGEE, per germline. The CDR3 extends over 14 amino acids.

The chain couples TRBV28 to TRBJ2-4, with D unclear. The V and J ends lost 7 bases and 4 bases respectively, with 14 bases between them. Germline V gene lookup returns CDR1 MDHEN and CDR2 SYDVKM. The CDR3 consists of 14 residues. CDR3 residues: CASTPRQFKNIQYF. DNA for the CDR3: TGTGCCAGCACCCCCCGCCAGTTTAAAAACATTCAGTACTTC.

Remarks on this clone: This same CDR3 is encoded by further DNA sequences in the sample. The chain links TRBV27 to TRBJ2-7, with a possible D match to TRBD1 (5 bases). The germline gives CDR1 MNHEY, CDR2 SMNVEV (reference sequence). CDR3 size: 13 residues. The V and J ends lost 2 bases and 2 bases respectively, with 7 bases between them. The CDR3 sequence is CASSLGRAYEQYF. CDR3 in DNA: TGTGCCAGCAGTTTAGGCAGGGCCTACGAGCAGTACTTC.

The J gene is TRBJ2-3, the V gene TRBV5-5, with D possibly being TRBD2 (5 bases). The V gene lost 4 bases and the J gene lost 12 bases, with 15 bases spanning the gap. The germline gives CDR1 SGHKS, CDR2 YYEKEE (reference sequence). The CDR3 runs 12 residues. In DNA, the CDR3 is TGTGCCAGCAGCGCCGGACCCGGACTTCAGTATTTT. It is translated as CASSAGPGLQYF.

This chain joins TRBV7-9 and TRBJ2-3; 8 bases map to TRBD2. CDR3 length: 16 amino acids. V shed 4 bases and J 3 bases; nucleotides not matched to a gene: 9. CDR1 and CDR2 (germline): SEHNR, FQNEAQ (reference sequence). In nucleotides, the CDR3 is TGTGCCAGCAGCTCACTAGCGGTGGCAGGGACAGATACGCAGTATTTT. This sequence encodes CASSSLAVAGTDTQYF.

This chain connects TRBV7-8 to TRBJ2-7; D not certain. This CDR3 is built from 12 residues. Germline CDR1 reads SGHVS; CDR2 reads FQNEAQ. Trimming shortened V by 5 bases and J by 7 bases, and 12 bases separated the two germline ends. CDR3 bases: TGTGCCAGCAGCCCCCCCTTAGTTGAGCAGTACTTC. Translating gives CASSPPLVEQYF.

The V and J genes are TRBV19 and TRBJ2-3; D is perhaps TRBD1 (6 bases). V was pared by 7 bases and J by 4 bases, with 21 bases between. The CDR3 has 16 amino acids. Germline-derived CDR1 and CDR2 are LNHDA and SQIVND (reference sequence). CDR3 in DNA: TGTGCCAGTACTAAAGACAGGAGTTTGCTCCCAGATACGCAGTATTTT. Translating it yields CASTKDRSLLPDTQYF.

This clone was observed a single time. CDR3 residues: CATSPTQGAGYEQYF. For the CDR3, the DNA is TGTGCCACCAGTCCCACGCAGGGGGCGGGTTACGAGCAGTACTTC. The chain has TRBV15 and TRBJ2-7, with 8 bases matching TRBD1. V shed 6 bases, J shed 4 bases, and the junction held 11 bases outside the gene matches. CDR3 length: 15 residues. Germline V CDR1 and CDR2: LNHNV, YYDKDF (reference sequence).

This clone was seen only once. The chain carries TRBV14 and TRBJ2-7; perhaps TRBD1 as D (6 bases). With 4 bases removed from V and 2 bases from J, the gap between germline ends came to 15 bases. CDR1 and CDR2 from the germline V gene are SGHDN and FVKESK. The CDR3 contains 15 residues. This CDR3 reads CASSPVSGVTYEQYF. Written as DNA, the CDR3 is TGTGCCAGCAGCCCCGTGTCAGGGGTAACCTACGAGCAGTACTTC. Looking up the rest from reference TRBV14 and TRBJ2-7 gives the full variable domain: EAGVTQFPSHSVIEKGQTVTLRCDPISGHDNLYWYRRVMGKEIKFLLHFVKESKQDESGMPNNRFLAERTGGTYSTLKVQPAELEDSGVYFCASSPVSGVTYEQYFGPGTRLTVT.

DNA for the CDR3: TGCAGTGCGCCTAGAGAGCAGTACTTC. Residues: CSAPREQYF. The chain combines TRBV20-1 with TRBJ2-7; D not certain. Germline CDR1 DFQATT, CDR2 SNEGSKA (reference sequence). The CDR3 consists of 9 residues. V shed 6 bases and J shed 7 bases, with 7 bases lying between them.

About this clone itself: Other DNA sequences within the sample encode an identical CDR3. The rearrangement uses TRBV4-3 and TRBJ2-1, with 11 positions matching TRBD2. The CDR3 runs 16 residues. J was trimmed by 7 bases and V by 0 bases; bases with no gene match: 5. CDR1 and CDR2 (germline): LGHNA, YSLEER. CDR3 nucleotide sequence: TGCGCCAGCAGCCAAGATAGGCTAGCGGGAGGAAATGAGCAGTTCTTC. Residues: CASSQDRLAGGNEQFF.

A word on this clone: The same CDR3 arises from other DNA sequences in this sample as well. This chain joins TRBV7-9 and TRBJ2-5; D is uncertain. CDR1 and CDR2 from the germline V gene are SEHNR and FQNEAQ (reference sequence). V was clipped by 5 bases and J by 5 bases, with 9 bases between them. This CDR3 is 12 amino acids long. The CDR3 DNA sequence: TGTGCCAGCAGCCCCGGACGGGAGACCCAGTACTTC. Protein: CASSPGRETQYF.

J is TRBJ2-5 and V is TRBV15; possible D gene TRBD2, 5 bases. CDR1 and CDR2 (germline): LNHNV, YYDKDF (reference sequence). V gave up 2 bases and J gave up 1 base, with 11 bases separating them. The CDR3 contains 15 residues. In DNA, the CDR3 is TGTGCCACCAGCAGACCTGGACTCGGCCAAGAGACCCAGTACTTC. Its protein product is CATSRPGLGQETQYF.

The V gene is TRBV6-6, the J gene TRBJ2-2; a possible D gene is TRBD2 (6 bases). Germline V lookup: CDR1 MNHNY, CDR2 SVGAGI (reference sequence). This CDR3 has 14 amino acids. V gave up 5 bases and J gave up 7 bases, with 14 bases separating them. CDR3 bases: TGTGCCAGCAGTCTGGGACCGGGGGTCGGGGAGCTGTTTTTT. Translated: CASSLGPGVGELFF.

The CDR3 sequence: CASSIETGPSGANVLTF. The CDR3 coding sequence is TGTGCCAGCAGCATAGAAACAGGGCCCTCTGGGGCCAACGTCCTGACTTTC. The chain carries TRBV7-2 and TRBJ2-6; possibly TRBD1 for D (6 bases). The V gene's germline CDR1 is SGHTA and CDR2 FQGNSA. V was clipped by 5 bases and J by 0 bases, with 14 bases between them. This CDR3 has 17 residues.